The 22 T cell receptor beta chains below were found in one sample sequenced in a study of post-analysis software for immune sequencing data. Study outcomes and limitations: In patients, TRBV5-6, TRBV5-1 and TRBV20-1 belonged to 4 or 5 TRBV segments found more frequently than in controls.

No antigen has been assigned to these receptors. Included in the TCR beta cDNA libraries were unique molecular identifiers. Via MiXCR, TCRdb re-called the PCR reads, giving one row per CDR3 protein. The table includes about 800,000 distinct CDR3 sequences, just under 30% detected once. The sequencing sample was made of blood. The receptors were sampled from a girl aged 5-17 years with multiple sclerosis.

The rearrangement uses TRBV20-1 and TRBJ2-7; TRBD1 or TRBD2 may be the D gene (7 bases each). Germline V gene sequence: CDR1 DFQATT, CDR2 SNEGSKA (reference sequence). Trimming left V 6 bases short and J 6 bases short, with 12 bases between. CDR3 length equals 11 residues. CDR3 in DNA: TGCAGTGCCCCCAGGGGGGGCGAGCAGTACTTC. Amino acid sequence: CSAPRGGEQYF.

The CDR3 is CASSPPGREQFF. As DNA, the CDR3 is TGTGCCAGCAGCCCGCCGGGACGTGAGCAGTTCTTC. The chain recombines TRBV27 with TRBJ2-1; D is perhaps TRBD1 or TRBD2 (5 bases each). The CDR3 has 12 residues. Per germline, CDR1 MNHEY and CDR2 SMNVEV (reference sequence). Trimming cost V 6 bases and J 9 bases, with 12 bases left between them.

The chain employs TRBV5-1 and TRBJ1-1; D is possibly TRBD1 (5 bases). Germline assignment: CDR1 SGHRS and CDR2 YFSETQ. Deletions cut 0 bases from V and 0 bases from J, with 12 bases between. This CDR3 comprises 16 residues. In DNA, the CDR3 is TGCGCCAGCAGCTTGGGTGGGGCCCGTCTGAACACTGAAGCTTTCTTT. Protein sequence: CASSLGGARLNTEAFF.

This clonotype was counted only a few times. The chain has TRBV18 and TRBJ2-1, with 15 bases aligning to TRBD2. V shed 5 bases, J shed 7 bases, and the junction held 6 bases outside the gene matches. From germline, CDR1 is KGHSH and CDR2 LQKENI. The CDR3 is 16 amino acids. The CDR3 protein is CASSFGLAGGRNEQFF. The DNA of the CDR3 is TGTGCCAGCTCATTTGGACTAGCGGGAGGGAGGAATGAGCAGTTCTTC.

The CDR3 bases are TGTGCCAGTAGGGAGGGGCGGGATTACAATGAGCAGTTCTTC. Translating it yields CASREGRDYNEQFF. This sequence joins TRBV19 and TRBJ2-1, with D perhaps TRBD2 (6 bases). CDR1 and CDR2 (germline): LNHDA, SQIVND (reference sequence). This CDR3 is 14 amino acids long. V gave up 6 bases and J gave up 4 bases, with 13 bases separating them.

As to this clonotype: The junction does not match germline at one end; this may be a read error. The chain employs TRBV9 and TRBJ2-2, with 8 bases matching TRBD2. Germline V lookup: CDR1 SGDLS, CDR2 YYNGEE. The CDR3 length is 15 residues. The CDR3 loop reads CASNVAGPATGELFF. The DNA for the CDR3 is TGTGCCAGCAACGTAGCGGGACCCGCGACCGGGGAGCTGTTTTTT.

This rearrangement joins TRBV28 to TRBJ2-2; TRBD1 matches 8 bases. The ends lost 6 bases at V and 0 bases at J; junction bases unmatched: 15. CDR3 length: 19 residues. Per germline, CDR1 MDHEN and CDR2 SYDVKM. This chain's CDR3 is CASREQGAFTTPNTGELFF. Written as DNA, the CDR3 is TGTGCCAGCAGGGAGCAGGGGGCGTTTACTACCCCGAACACCGGGGAGCTGTTTTTT.

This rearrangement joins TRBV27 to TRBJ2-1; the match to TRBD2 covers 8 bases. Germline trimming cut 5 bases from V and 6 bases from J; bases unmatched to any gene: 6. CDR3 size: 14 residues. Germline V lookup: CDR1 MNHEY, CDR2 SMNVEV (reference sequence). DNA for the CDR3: TGTGCCAGCAGTCCGGGACTAGGGGGCAATGAGCAGTTCTTC. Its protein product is CASSPGLGGNEQFF.

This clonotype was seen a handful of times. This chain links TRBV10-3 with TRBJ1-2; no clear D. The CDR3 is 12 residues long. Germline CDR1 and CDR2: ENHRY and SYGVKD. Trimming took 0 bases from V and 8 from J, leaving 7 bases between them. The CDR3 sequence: CAISESLGGYTF. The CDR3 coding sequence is TGTGCCATCAGTGAGTCTCTGGGCGGCTACACCTTC.

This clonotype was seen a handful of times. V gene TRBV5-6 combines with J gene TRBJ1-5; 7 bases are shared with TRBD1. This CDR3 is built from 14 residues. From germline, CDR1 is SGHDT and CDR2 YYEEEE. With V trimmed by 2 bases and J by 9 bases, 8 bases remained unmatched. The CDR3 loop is CASSFRDSSMPQHF. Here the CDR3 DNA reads TGTGCCAGCAGCTTCCGGGACAGCAGTATGCCCCAGCATTTT.

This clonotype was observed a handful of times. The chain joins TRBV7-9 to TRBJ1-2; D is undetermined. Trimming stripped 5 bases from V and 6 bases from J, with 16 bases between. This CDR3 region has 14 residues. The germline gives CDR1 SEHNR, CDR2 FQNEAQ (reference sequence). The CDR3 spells CASSPPVDRDGYTF. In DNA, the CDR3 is TGTGCCAGCAGCCCGCCCGTGGATCGAGATGGCTACACCTTC.

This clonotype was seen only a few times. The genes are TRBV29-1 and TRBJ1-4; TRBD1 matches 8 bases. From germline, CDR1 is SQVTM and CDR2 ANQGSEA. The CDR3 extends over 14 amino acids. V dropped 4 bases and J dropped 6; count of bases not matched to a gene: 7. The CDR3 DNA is TGCAGCGTTGGTGCAGGGGGCGAGTATGAAAAACTGTTTTTT. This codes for CSVGAGGEYEKLFF.

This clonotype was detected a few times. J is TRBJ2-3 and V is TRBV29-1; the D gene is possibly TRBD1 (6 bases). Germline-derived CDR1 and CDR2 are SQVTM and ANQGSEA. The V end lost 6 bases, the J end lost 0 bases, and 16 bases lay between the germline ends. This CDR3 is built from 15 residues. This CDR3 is CSVTEGDPSTDTQYF. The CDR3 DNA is TGCAGCGTGACCGAGGGGGACCCCAGCACAGATACGCAGTATTTT.

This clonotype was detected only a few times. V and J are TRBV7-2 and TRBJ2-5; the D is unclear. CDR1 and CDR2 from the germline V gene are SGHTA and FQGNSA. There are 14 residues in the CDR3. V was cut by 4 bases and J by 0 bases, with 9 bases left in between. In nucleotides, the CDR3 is TGTGCCAGCAGCTCCGACCCCTACCAAGAGACCCAGTACTTC. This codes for CASSSDPYQETQYF. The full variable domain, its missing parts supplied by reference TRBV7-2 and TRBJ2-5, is GAGVSQSPSNKVTEKGKDVELRCDPISGHTALYWYRQSLGQGLEFLIYFQGNSAPDKSGLPSDRFSAERTGGSVSTLTIQRTQQEDSAVYLCASSSDPYQETQYFGPGTRLLVL.

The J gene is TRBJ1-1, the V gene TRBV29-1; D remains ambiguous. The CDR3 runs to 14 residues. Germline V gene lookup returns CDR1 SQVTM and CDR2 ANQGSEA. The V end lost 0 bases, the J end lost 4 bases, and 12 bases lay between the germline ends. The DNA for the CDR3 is TGCAGCGTTGAAGACCCCTATAAGACCACTGAAGCTTTCTTT. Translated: CSVEDPYKTTEAFF.

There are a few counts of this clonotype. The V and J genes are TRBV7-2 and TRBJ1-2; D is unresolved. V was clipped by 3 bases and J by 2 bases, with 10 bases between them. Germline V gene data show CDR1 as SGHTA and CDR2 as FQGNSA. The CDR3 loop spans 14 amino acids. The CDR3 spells CASSFVGANYGYTF. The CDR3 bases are TGTGCCAGCAGCTTCGTCGGAGCCAACTATGGCTACACCTTC.

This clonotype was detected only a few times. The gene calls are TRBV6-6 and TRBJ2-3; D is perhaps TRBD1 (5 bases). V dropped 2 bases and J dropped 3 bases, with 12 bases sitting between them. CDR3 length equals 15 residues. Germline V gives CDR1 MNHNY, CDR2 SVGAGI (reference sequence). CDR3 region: CASSYGAARTDTQYF. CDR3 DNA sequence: TGTGCCAGCAGTTACGGGGCAGCCCGGACAGATACGCAGTATTTT.

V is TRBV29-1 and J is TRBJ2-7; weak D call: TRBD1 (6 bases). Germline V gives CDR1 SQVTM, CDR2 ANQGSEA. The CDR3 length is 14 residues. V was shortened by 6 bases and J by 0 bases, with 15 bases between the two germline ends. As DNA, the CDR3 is TGCAGCGTCGTACAGGGTTTTAGCTCCTACGAGCAGTACTTC. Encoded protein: CSVVQGFSSYEQYF.

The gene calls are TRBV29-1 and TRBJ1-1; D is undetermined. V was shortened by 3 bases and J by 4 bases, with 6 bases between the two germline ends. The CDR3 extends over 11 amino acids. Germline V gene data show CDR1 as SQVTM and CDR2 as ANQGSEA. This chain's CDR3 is CSVDSGTEAFF. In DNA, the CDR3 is TGCAGCGTTGATAGCGGCACTGAAGCTTTCTTT.

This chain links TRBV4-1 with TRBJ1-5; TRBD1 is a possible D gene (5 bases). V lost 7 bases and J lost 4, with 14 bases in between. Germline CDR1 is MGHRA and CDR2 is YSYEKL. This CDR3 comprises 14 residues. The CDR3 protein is CASTSGGGNQPQHF. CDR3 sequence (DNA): TGCGCCAGCACCTCCGGGGGGGGAAATCAGCCCCAGCATTTT.

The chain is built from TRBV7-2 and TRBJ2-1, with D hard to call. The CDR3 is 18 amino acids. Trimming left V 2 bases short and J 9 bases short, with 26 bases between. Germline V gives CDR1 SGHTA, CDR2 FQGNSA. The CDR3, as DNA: TGTGCCAGCAGCTTATCGGGTAACGTTATAACCCCATTTATTGAGCAGTTCTTC. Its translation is CASSLSGNVITPFIEQFF.

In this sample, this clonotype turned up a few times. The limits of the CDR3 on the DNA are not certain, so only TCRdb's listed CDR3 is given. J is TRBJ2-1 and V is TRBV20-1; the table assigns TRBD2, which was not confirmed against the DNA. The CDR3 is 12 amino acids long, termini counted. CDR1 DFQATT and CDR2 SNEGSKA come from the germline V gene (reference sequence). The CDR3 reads CSAGVASGIPFF.